This note documents a single T cell receptor (beta chain) sequence. V lost 0 bases and J lost 4; bases outside the gene matches: 9. CDR3 length: 17 residues. Germline assignment: CDR1 SGHNT and CDR2 YENEEA. The data derive from a study of blood T cell repertoires in COVID-19. The wider study: The study drew acute and convalescent COVID-19 samples from the United States, Italy and Spain. From T cells, B-cell-depleted T cells, or PBMCs came the material, which was cDNA or gDNA.

Per the original methods: Reference gene primer amplification gave nucleated cell count estimates. Produced via immunoSEQ multiplex PCR; TCRdb's table is partial and in-frame only. That table furnishes V, J and clone size, whereas the DNA furnished D and trimming. The sample holds some 20,000 clones, around 91% seen once. Specimen: peripheral blood. The sequence was collected from a human donor in a cohort sampled during active COVID-19. V is TRBV11-3 and J is TRBJ2-5, with 9 bases fitting TRBD2. CDR3 residues: CASSLEAFSGGAETQYF. DNA for the CDR3: TGTGCCAGCAGCTTAGAGGCCTTTAGCGGGGGCGCAGAGACCCAGTACTTC.